A single sample gave rise to the 5 T cell receptor beta chains below, sequenced in a study of cytomegalovirus exposure and HLA in healthy donors. Use of 60 Vbeta and 13 Jbeta primers characterized the PCR. Only in-frame clones appear in the TCRdb table, and some are missing; sequencing was by immunoSEQ multiplex PCR. The repertoire holds about 54,000 clones, with roughly 84% as singletons. The sample consisted of PBMCs. Source of these receptors: a woman aged 18 to 35 in good health and CMV-seronegative.

This chain uses TRBV29-1 with TRBJ2-3; possibly TRBD1 for D (6 bases). This CDR3 is built from 14 residues. V lost 4 bases to trimming and J lost 6 bases, with 17 bases between them. Looked up from germline, CDR1 is SQVTM and CDR2 is ANQGSEA. In DNA form, the CDR3 reads TGCAGCGTTGGGATAGGGGGAAACGGGGATACGCAGTATTTT. Translating it yields CSVGIGGNGDTQYF.

This clone came up once. The J gene is TRBJ1-1, the V gene TRBV7-3; D gene unclear. V lost 5 bases and J lost 3, with 10 bases in between. CDR1 is SGHTA, CDR2 FQGTGA, per germline. CDR3 length equals 13 residues. This CDR3 reads CASSLGMHTEAFF. Written as DNA, the CDR3 is TGTGCCAGCAGCCTCGGTATGCACACTGAAGCTTTCTTT. Variable domain in full (rest from reference TRBV7-3 and TRBJ1-1): GAGVSQTPSNKVTEKGKYVELRCDPISGHTALYWYRQSLGQGPEFLIYFQGTGAADDSGLPNDRFFAVRPEGSVSTLKIQRTERGDSAVYLCASSLGMHTEAFFGQGTRLTVV.

The chain uses TRBV10-1 and TRBJ2-2; 9 bases are a match to TRBD1. The CDR3 is 18 residues long. Germline loops: CDR1 WNHNN, CDR2 SYGVQD (reference sequence). The junction had 13 bases not matched to a gene; V was cut back by 3 bases and J by 5 bases. The CDR3 coding sequence is TGCGCCAGCAGTGAAGCCACAGGGGGCTTGTCCGGGACCGGGGAGCTGTTTTTT. This encodes CASSEATGGLSGTGELFF.

The V call is TRBV27, the J call TRBJ2-1; possible D gene TRBD2, 5 bases. The CDR3 is 17 amino acids. V was trimmed by 5 bases and J by 4 bases, leaving 21 bases between them. CDR1 MNHEY and CDR2 SMNVEV come from the germline V gene (reference sequence). CDR3 coding DNA: TGTGCCAGCAGTGGCCGTCTTCAGGCTCGGACTTACAATGAGCAGTTCTTC. Translating it yields CASSGRLQARTYNEQFF.

The J gene is TRBJ2-2, the V gene TRBV18, with 8 bases matching TRBD1. Germline CDR1 and CDR2: KGHSH and LQKENI. The ends lost 3 bases at V and 2 bases at J; junction bases unmatched: 5. This CDR3 contains 16 residues. CDR3 sequence: CASSPSTGDNTGELFF. In DNA form, the CDR3 reads TGTGCCAGCTCACCCTCGACAGGGGATAACACCGGGGAGCTGTTTTTT.